Listed below are T cell receptor beta chains from one sample, sequenced in a study of blood T cell repertoires in COVID-19. The protocol was immunoSEQ multiplex PCR, while the TCRdb copy is restricted to in-frame clones and leaves out a portion. Of approximately 500,000 clones in the sample, roughly 90% were seen once. Sample: PBMCs or T cells enriched from blood (not recorded which). These receptor sequences come from a woman between 35 and 50 years old who had recovered from COVID-19. Each CDR3 is given with its conserved first and last residue. The D gene is left open where the match is weak.

v_call	d_call	cdr3_length	j_call	cdr3_aa
TRBV3-1/TRBV3-2	TRBD2	13	TRBJ2-7	CASSQGGLVDQYF
TRBV6-5	-	14	TRBJ1-4	CASSWTGTNEKLFF
TRBV4-1	-	14	TRBJ1-5	CASSLPGRGQPQHF
TRBV9	TRBD2	16	TRBJ2-1	CASSPWGTSVINEQFF
TRBV4-2	TRBD1	14	TRBJ1-2	CASSQDVGGVGYTF
TRBV7-8	TRBD2	13	TRBJ2-7	CASSLAGGYEQYF
TRBV12-5	-	15	TRBJ1-5	CASGLFAGGNQPQHF
TRBV5-4	-	14	TRBJ2-2	CASSVRQSVGELFF
TRBV6-2/TRBV6-3	-	16	TRBJ2-3	CASSYHISIHTDTQYF
TRBV7-9	TRBD1	15	TRBJ1-4	CASSSTGGNHEKLFF
TRBV19	TRBD2	15	TRBJ2-5	CASSLTSGFGETQYF
TRBV5-1	-	15	TRBJ2-7	CASSLGLSAPYEQYF
TRBV5-1	TRBD1	15	TRBJ2-3	CASSKVGTGTDTQYF